The T cell receptor (beta chain) described here comes from a study of T cell repertoires in ileal Crohn's disease. TCRdb's copy holds only in-frame clones and misses some; the assay was immunoSEQ multiplex PCR. The sample holds approximately 27,000 clones, about 81% seen once. This clone appeared a single time. This TCR derives from an adult with Crohn's disease. Sequenced input: ileal tissue.

CDR3 protein: CASSLWGGSSYNSPLHF. Here the CDR3 DNA reads TGCGCCAGCAGCTTGTGGGGCGGGAGCTCCTATAATTCACCCCTCCACTTT. This chain joins TRBV5-1 and TRBJ1-6; possibly TRBD1 for D (5 bases). The CDR3 extends over 17 amino acids. CDR1 and CDR2 from the germline V gene are SGHRS and YFSETQ. V was cut by 1 base and J by 0 bases, with 11 bases left in between. Looking up the rest from reference TRBV5-1 and TRBJ1-6 gives the full variable domain: KAGVTQTPRYLIKTRGQQVTLSCSPISGHRSVSWYQQTPGQGLQFLFEYFSETQRNKGNFPGRFSGRQFSNSRSEMNVSTLELGDSALYLCASSLWGGSSYNSPLHFGNGTRLTVT.